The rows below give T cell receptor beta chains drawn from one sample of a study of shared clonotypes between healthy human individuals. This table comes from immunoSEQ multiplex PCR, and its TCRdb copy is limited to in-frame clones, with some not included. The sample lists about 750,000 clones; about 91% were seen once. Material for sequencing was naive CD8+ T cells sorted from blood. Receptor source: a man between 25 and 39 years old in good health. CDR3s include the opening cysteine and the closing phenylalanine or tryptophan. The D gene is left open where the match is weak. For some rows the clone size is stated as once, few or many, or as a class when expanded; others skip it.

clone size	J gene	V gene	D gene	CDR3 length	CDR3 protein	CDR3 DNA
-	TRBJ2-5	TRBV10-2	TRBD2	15	CASSLAGGSQETQYF	TGCGCCAGCAGCCTAGCGGGAGGGAGCCAAGAGACCCAGTACTTC
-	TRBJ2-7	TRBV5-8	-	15	CASSFGLSGGDEQYF	TGTGCCAGCAGCTTCGGTCTGTCCGGAGGGGACGAGCAGTACTTC
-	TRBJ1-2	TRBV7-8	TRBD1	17	CASYLTPGAGGLDGYTF	TGTGCCAGCTACTTGACCCCTGGAGCAGGGGGTCTGGATGGCTACACCTTC
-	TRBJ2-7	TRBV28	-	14	CASSLFGGTYEQYF	TGTGCCAGCAGTTTATTCGGGGGAACCTACGAGCAGTACTTC
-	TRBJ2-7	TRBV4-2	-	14	CASSGGQGSYEQYF	TGTGCCAGCAGCGGGGGGCAGGGATCCTACGAGCAGTACTTC
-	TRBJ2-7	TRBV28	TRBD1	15	CASSEPGQGPYEQYF	TGTGCCAGCAGCGAACCGGGACAGGGACCCTACGAGCAGTACTTC
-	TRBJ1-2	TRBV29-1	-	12	CSGGRVTKGYTF	TGCAGCGGCGGCAGGGTTACGAAAGGCTACACCTTC
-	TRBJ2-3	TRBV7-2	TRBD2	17	CASSPPPAGAGGDTQYF	TGTGCCAGCAGTCCCCCCCCAGCGGGAGCGGGGGGAGATACGCAGTATTTT
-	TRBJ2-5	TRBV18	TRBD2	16	CASSPPRTSGQETQYF	TGTGCCAGCTCACCCCCTCGGACTAGCGGACAAGAGACCCAGTACTTC
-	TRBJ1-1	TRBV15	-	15	CATSRDVSGGTEAFF	TGTGCCACCAGCAGAGATGTTTCGGGGGGCACTGAAGCTTTCTTT
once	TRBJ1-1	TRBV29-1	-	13	CSVPSLTNTEAFF	TGCAGCGTTCCGAGCCTTACGAACACTGAAGCTTTCTTT
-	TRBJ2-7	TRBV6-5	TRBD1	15	CASSYSSRGWYEQYF	TGTGCCAGCAGTTACTCGAGCAGGGGGTGGTACGAGCAGTACTTC
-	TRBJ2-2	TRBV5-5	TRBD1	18	CASSFEGVGTGRIGELFF	TGTGCCAGCAGCTTCGAGGGGGTCGGGACAGGGCGTATCGGGGAGCTGTTTTTT
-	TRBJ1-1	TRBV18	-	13	CASSPPGLGEAFF	TGTGCCAGCTCACCCCCCGGGCTCGGCGAAGCTTTCTTT
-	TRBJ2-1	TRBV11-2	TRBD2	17	CASSLDGLDRPYNEQFF	TGTGCCAGCAGCTTAGATGGACTAGATCGTCCCTACAATGAGCAGTTCTTC
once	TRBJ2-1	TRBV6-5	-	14	CASSYNAGYNEQFF	TGTGCCAGCAGTTACAACGCGGGATACAATGAGCAGTTCTTC
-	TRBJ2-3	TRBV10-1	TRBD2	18	CASSGTEWTSGFTDTQYF	TGCGCCAGCAGTGGGACGGAATGGACTAGCGGATTCACAGATACGCAGTATTTT
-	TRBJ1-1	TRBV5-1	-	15	CASSLYGDLNTEAFF	TGCGCCAGCAGCTTGTACGGGGACCTGAACACTGAAGCTTTCTTT
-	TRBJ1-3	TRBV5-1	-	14	CASTDPDSGNTIYF	TGCGCCAGCACCGACCCCGACTCTGGAAACACCATATATTTT
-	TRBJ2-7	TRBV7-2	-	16	CASSFPSTGGSYEQYF	TGTGCCAGCAGCTTTCCCTCCACGGGTGGATCCTACGAGCAGTACTTC
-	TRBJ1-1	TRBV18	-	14	CASSPPGHLTEAFF	TGTGCCAGCTCACCACCGGGACACTTAACTGAAGCTTTCTTT
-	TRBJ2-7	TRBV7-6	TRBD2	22	CASSFRPAPKTDREGHPYEQYF	TGTGCCAGCAGCTTTCGGCCTGCTCCGAAAACAGATCGGGAGGGCCACCCCTACGAGCAGTACTTC
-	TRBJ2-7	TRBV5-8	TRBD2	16	CASSFREGLGTYEQYF	TGTGCCAGCAGCTTCAGGGAGGGACTAGGGACCTACGAGCAGTACTTC
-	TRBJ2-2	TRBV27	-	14	CASSLMGNTGELFF	TGTGCCAGCAGTTTAATGGGGAACACCGGGGAGCTGTTTTTT
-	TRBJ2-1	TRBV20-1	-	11	CSARWIEEQFF	TGCAGTGCTAGATGGATAGAGGAGCAGTTCTTC